The 7 T cell receptor beta chains reported below all come from one sample, sequenced in a study of blood T cell repertoires in COVID-19. Profiling relied on immunoSEQ multiplex PCR, and the TCRdb table lists in-frame clones only, not all of them. The sample shows about 55,000 clones, 88% of them seen only once. The material sequenced was peripheral blood. Receptors originate from a man between 60 and 70 years old with active COVID-19.

The chain recombines TRBV15 with TRBJ1-4, with 7 bases that match TRBD1. The germline CDR1 and CDR2 sequences are LNHNV and YYDKDF (reference sequence). The length of the CDR3 is 14 residues. V shed 3 bases, J shed 5 bases, and the junction held 3 bases outside the gene matches. CDR3 DNA sequence: TGTGCCACCAGCAGGGACAGGCGGAATGAAAAACTGTTTTTT. This translates into CATSRDRRNEKLFF. The variable domain in full, with the rest retrieved from reference TRBV15 and TRBJ1-4, is DAMVIQNPRYQVTQFGKPVTLSCSQTLNHNVMYWYQQKSSQAPKLLFHYYDKDFNNEADTPDNFQSRRPNTSFCFLDIRSPGLGDTAMYLCATSRDRRNEKLFFGSGTQLSVL.

This clone has more than one count but fewer than ten. The rearrangement uses TRBV9 and TRBJ2-1; possible D gene TRBD2, 6 bases. CDR1 and CDR2 from the germline V gene are SGDLS and YYNGEE. Trimming stripped 4 bases from V and 9 bases from J, with 17 bases between. The CDR3 loop spans 14 amino acids. CDR3 DNA sequence: TGTGCCAGCAGCCCTAACCCGGGGGAGGCTGAGCAGTTCTTC. Its protein product is CASSPNPGEAEQFF.

The V and J genes are TRBV11-3 and TRBJ2-1, with 9 bases that match TRBD2. This CDR3 has 15 residues. Germline-derived CDR1 and CDR2 are SGHNT and YENEEA. The trim removed 0 bases at V and 8 bases at J, leaving 5 bases unmatched. CDR3 nucleotides: TGTGCCAGCAGCTTAGATAGCGGGAGAAACTATGAGCAGTTCTTC. Translated: CASSLDSGRNYEQFF.

V usage is TRBV18 and J usage is TRBJ2-7, with D possibly TRBD2 on 6 matching bases. The CDR3 spans 17 residues. V shed 3 bases and J shed 1 base, with 19 bases lying between them. In germline, CDR1 is KGHSH, CDR2 LQKENI. CDR3 residues: CASSPMPPTSRSYEQYF. The CDR3 bases are TGTGCCAGCTCACCTATGCCCCCTACTAGCCGGTCCTACGAGCAGTACTTC.

The chain carries TRBV29-1 and TRBJ1-4; 7 bases fit TRBD1. Germline V CDR1 and CDR2: SQVTM, ANQGSEA. CDR3 length: 13 amino acids. V shed 6 bases and J 3 bases; nucleotides not matched to a gene: 4. CDR3 amino acids: CSVPGQPNEKLFF. DNA for the CDR3: TGCAGCGTACCGGGACAGCCTAATGAAAAACTGTTTTTT.

The chain employs TRBV20-1 and TRBJ1-1, with unresolved D. The germline V and J ends were trimmed by 2 bases and 1 base, with 2 bases remaining between them. Per the germline V gene, CDR1 is DFQATT and CDR2 is SNEGSKA (reference sequence). This CDR3 has 11 amino acids. The DNA of the CDR3 is TGCAGTGCTAGACAGAACACTGAAGCTTTCTTT. Its translation is CSARQNTEAFF.

The V gene is TRBV19, the J gene TRBJ1-5; no clear D gene. The CDR3 extends over 12 amino acids. V dropped 4 bases and J dropped 6 bases, with 7 bases sitting between them. The germline gives CDR1 LNHDA, CDR2 SQIVND (reference sequence). The CDR3 DNA reads TGTGCCAGTAGTACTCGAGGTCAGCCCCAGCATTTT. Amino acid sequence: CASSTRGQPQHF.